These 27 T cell receptor beta chains were all obtained from the same sample, sequenced in a study of memory CD4+ T cells and cytomegalovirus serostatus. The sort gate was single viable CD3+CD4+CD8-CD45RO+ cells for memory CD4+ T cells. Libraries were prepared by immunoSEQ multiplex PCR; TCRdb keeps only in-frame clonotypes and omits some of them. The repertoire includes 50,000 to 75,000 clones, more than 75% of them detected once, and 0.85% to 0.95% sits in the top ten. Sequenced: memory CD4+ T cells from blood. These receptors were obtained from an adult in good health and CMV-seronegative.

This chain links TRBV1 with TRBJ2-7; the table calls TRBD2, which could not be checked here. TRBV1 is tagged as a pseudogene. The CDR3 contains 14 residues. Here the CDR3 reads CTSSQDRRALCKYF. DNA of the CDR3: TGCACCAGCAGCCAAGATAGAAGAGCCCTATGTAAGTACTTC.

This chain uses TRBV9 with TRBJ1-6, with a tentative D call TRBD1 (5 bases). Germline CDR1 and CDR2: SGDLS and YYNGEE. Between the trimmed V and J ends, which lost 2 bases and 9 bases, there was a span of 12 bases. The CDR3 totals 14 residues. Here the CDR3 DNA reads TGTGCCAGCAGCGTTGACAGCGGCGGTTCACCCCTCCACTTT. Residues: CASSVDSGGSPLHF.

CDR3 sequence reads: CAWTSPHRGTEAFF. The DNA for the CDR3 is TGTGCCTGGACCTCACCACACAGGGGGACTGAAGCTTTCTTT. The chain combines TRBV30 with TRBJ1-1; TRBD1 aligns across 8 bases. With V trimmed by 4 bases and J by 5 bases, 9 bases remained unmatched. The CDR3 length is 14 residues. CDR1 GTSNPN and CDR2 SVGIG come from the germline V gene (reference sequence).

The chain couples TRBV6-1 to TRBJ2-7; 8 nucleotides line up with TRBD1. Germline V gene data show CDR1 as MNHNS and CDR2 as SASEGT. The V gene end was trimmed by 8 bases and the J gene end by 0 bases; junction bases not matched to a gene: 3. There are 13 residues in the CDR3. CDR3 region: CASDRGSSYEQYF. Here the CDR3 DNA reads TGTGCCAGCGACAGGGGCTCCTCCTACGAGCAGTACTTC.

This clone turned up a few times. The chain couples TRBV19 to TRBJ2-1; D gene ambiguous. The V end was cut by 5 bases, the J end by 3 bases, with 8 bases between. This CDR3 is built from 13 residues. CDR1 is LNHDA and CDR2 is SQIVND in the germline V gene (reference sequence). CDR3 amino acids: CASSGINYNEQFF. DNA for the CDR3: TGTGCCAGTAGTGGGATTAACTACAATGAGCAGTTCTTC.

The count of this clone is one. The chain is built from TRBV9 and TRBJ2-2; D unresolved. V was clipped by 0 bases and J by 2 bases, with 8 bases between them. The CDR3 covers 15 residues. Germline-derived CDR1 and CDR2 are SGDLS and YYNGEE. CDR3 DNA: TGTGCCAGCAGCGTAGACGGGCGAAACACCGGGGAGCTGTTTTTT. It translates to CASSVDGRNTGELFF. Supplemented by reference TRBV9 and TRBJ2-2, the full variable domain reads DSGVTQTPKHLITATGQRVTLRCSPRSGDLSVYWYQQSLDQGLQFLIQYYNGEERAKGNILERFSAQQFPDLHSELNLSSLELGDSALYFCASSVDGRNTGELFFGEGSRLTVL.

The gene calls are TRBV29-1 and TRBJ2-7; 9 bases are shared with TRBD1. Germline assignment: CDR1 SQVTM and CDR2 ANQGSEA. Trimming took 6 bases from V and 0 from J; bases not matched to a gene: 6. The CDR3 has 14 residues. The CDR3 DNA sequence: TGCAGCGTAAGCCGGGACAGGGCCTCCTACGAGCAGTACTTC. This sequence encodes CSVSRDRASYEQYF.

The chain couples TRBV7-3 to TRBJ1-1; 8 nucleotides line up with TRBD1. CDR1 is SGHTA and CDR2 is FQGTGA in the germline V gene. The junction had 3 bases not matched to a gene; V was cut back by 4 bases and J by 5 bases. The CDR3 has 13 amino acids. The CDR3 region has the DNA TGTGCCAGCAGCTCCCACAGGGGGACTGAAGCTTTCTTT. As protein: CASSSHRGTEAFF. The full variable domain, its missing parts supplied by reference TRBV7-3 and TRBJ1-1, is GAGVSQTPSNKVTEKGKYVELRCDPISGHTALYWYRQSLGQGPEFLIYFQGTGAADDSGLPNDRFFAVRPEGSVSTLKIQRTERGDSAVYLCASSSHRGTEAFFGQGTRLTVV.

This clone appeared once. The chain recombines TRBV2 with TRBJ1-1; 7 bases map to TRBD1. V shed 6 bases and J 1 base; nucleotides not matched to a gene: 5. This CDR3 contains 14 residues. Germline CDR1 SNHLY, CDR2 FYNNEI. Written as DNA, the CDR3 is TGTGCCAGCAGAGCCGGACAGGCGAACACTGAAGCTTTCTTT. It encodes CASRAGQANTEAFF.

The chain links TRBV29-1 to TRBJ2-7; D possibly matches TRBD1 or TRBD2 (5 bases each). CDR1 and CDR2 (germline): SQVTM, ANQGSEA. Between the trimmed V and J ends, which lost 1 base and 7 bases, there was a span of 14 bases. The CDR3 has 13 amino acids. The CDR3 loop is CSVEGQGVGEQYF. The CDR3 DNA is TGCAGCGTTGAAGGGCAGGGAGTGGGGGAGCAGTACTTC.

The V call is TRBV18, the J call TRBJ1-1, with D perhaps matching TRBD1 (5 bases). The CDR3 is made up of 16 amino acids. The germline V and J ends were trimmed by 3 bases and 0 bases, with 14 bases remaining between them. From germline, CDR1 is KGHSH and CDR2 LQKENI. The CDR3 DNA sequence: TGTGCCAGCTCACCCAACCAGGGACCCTTGAACACTGAAGCTTTCTTT. This sequence encodes CASSPNQGPLNTEAFF.

The CDR3 DNA follows: TGTGCCAGCTCACCAGACAGGGGAAATTCACCCCTCCACTTT. It codes for CASSPDRGNSPLHF. The chain links TRBV18 to TRBJ1-6, with 8 bases lining up with TRBD1. CDR1 and CDR2 (germline): KGHSH, LQKENI. The length of the CDR3 is 14 residues. V was clipped by 2 bases and J by 7 bases; unmatched bases: 1.

This chain uses TRBV6-5 with TRBJ1-5; TRBD1 might be the D (6 bases). Trimming pared 6 bases from V and 6 bases from J, leaving 15 bases between. Germline CDR1 and CDR2: MNHEY and SVGAGI. The CDR3 contains 14 residues. The CDR3 sequence: CASRANRGGQPQHF. CDR3 nucleotides: TGTGCCAGCAGGGCCAATAGAGGGGGTCAGCCCCAGCATTTT.

The rearrangement uses TRBV13 and TRBJ2-1, with D possibly called TRBD1 or TRBD2 (5 bases each). Germline loops: CDR1 PRHDT, CDR2 FYEKMQ (reference sequence). The V end lost 4 bases, the J end lost 1 base, and 11 bases lay between the germline ends. The CDR3 is 15 residues long. The chain's CDR3 is CASSSGTPSYNEQFF. CDR3 bases: TGTGCCAGCAGCTCAGGGACCCCGTCCTACAATGAGCAGTTCTTC. Drawing the rest from reference TRBV13 and TRBJ2-1, the complete variable domain is AAGVIQSPRHLIKEKRETATLKCYPIPRHDTVYWYQQGPGQDPQFLISFYEKMQSDKGSIPDRFSAQQFSDYHSELNMSSLELGDSALYFCASSSGTPSYNEQFFGPGTRLTVL.

In the case of this clone: No conserved phenylalanine or tryptophan ends this CDR3, so it is likely a read error. No DNA is shown, since the ends of the CDR3 on it are uncertain; the CDR3 is the one TCRdb lists. The rearrangement joins TRBV21-1 to TRBJ2-7; the table's D call, TRBD2, has no DNA check behind it. TRBV21-1 is listed as a pseudogene. The CDR3 extends over 10 residues, inclusive of both ends. The CDR3 is CASSRRGGPL.

The V and J genes are TRBV28 and TRBJ2-1; D remains unclear. From germline, CDR1 is MDHEN and CDR2 SYDVKM. Trimming took 2 bases from V and 3 from J, leaving 8 bases between them. This CDR3 spans 14 amino acids. The CDR3, as DNA: TGTGCCAGCAGTTTACCCCATAACTACAATGAGCAGTTCTTC. Its translation: CASSLPHNYNEQFF. The whole variable domain, remainder taken from reference TRBV28 and TRBJ2-1, is DVKVTQSSRYLVKRTGEKVFLECVQDMDHENMFWYRQDPGLGLRLIYFSYDVKMKEKGDIPEGYSVSREKKERFSLILESASTNQTSMYLCASSLPHNYNEQFFGPGTRLTVL.

The chain joins TRBV28 to TRBJ1-3; tentatively, D is TRBD1 (5 bases). V was cut by 7 bases and J by 4 bases, with 17 bases left in between. The germline V gene encodes CDR1 MDHEN and CDR2 SYDVKM. The CDR3 runs to 15 residues. CDR3: CASTPGQAGGNTIYF. The DNA for the CDR3 is TGTGCCAGCACCCCGGGGCAGGCGGGGGGAAACACCATATATTTT.

The chain joins TRBV6-9 to TRBJ2-3; D remains ambiguous. The CDR3 contains 13 residues. The germline gives CDR1 MNHGY, CDR2 SVAAGI. Trimming pared 8 bases from V and 1 base from J, leaving 10 bases between. DNA for the CDR3: TGTGCCAGCTTGGGCCGGGGCACAGATACGCAGTATTTT. Translating gives CASLGRGTDTQYF.

This clone appeared once. The rearrangement joins TRBV7-2 to TRBJ1-1; D remains unclear. The V gene lost 3 bases and the J gene lost 1 base, with 6 bases spanning the gap. Germline lookup yields CDR1 SGHTA and CDR2 FQGNSA. This CDR3 spans 13 amino acids. The CDR3 reads CASSFGRNTEAFF. The DNA of the CDR3 is TGTGCCAGCAGCTTCGGAAGGAACACTGAAGCTTTCTTT.

The chain couples TRBV7-8 to TRBJ1-6, with a tentative D call TRBD1 (5 bases). Trimming took 3 bases from V and 10 from J, leaving 16 bases between them. The germline CDR1 and CDR2 sequences are SGHVS and FQNEAQ. This CDR3 contains 15 residues. The CDR3, as DNA: TGTGCCAGCAGCTTGAGGGGACTGGGAATGTCACCCCTCCACTTT. It translates to CASSLRGLGMSPLHF. The full variable domain, rest sourced from reference TRBV7-8 and TRBJ1-6, is GAGVSQSPRYKVAKRGQDVALRCDPISGHVSLFWYQQALGQGPEFLTYFQNEAQLDKSGLPSDRFFAERPEGSVSTLKIQRTQQEDSAVYLCASSLRGLGMSPLHFGNGTRLTVT.

The V gene is TRBV18, the J gene TRBJ2-1; TRBD1 matches 8 bases. V was clipped by 1 base and J by 8 bases; unmatched bases: 10. The CDR3 is 16 amino acids. Germline V lookup: CDR1 KGHSH, CDR2 LQKENI. CDR3 sequence reads: CASSPRRQGAGDEQFF. The CDR3 region has the DNA TGTGCCAGCTCACCACGACGGCAGGGGGCTGGGGATGAGCAGTTCTTC.

The CDR3 spells CASSLGGGALSYNEQFF. The CDR3 region has the DNA TGTGCCAGCAGCTTAGGGGGCGGGGCCCTCTCCTACAATGAGCAGTTCTTC. The chain links TRBV7-3 to TRBJ2-1, with D perhaps given as TRBD1 or TRBD2 (6 bases each). Per the germline V gene, CDR1 is SGHTA and CDR2 is FQGTGA. The CDR3 has 17 amino acids. Between the trimmed V and J ends, which lost 2 bases and 0 bases, there was a span of 14 bases.

This chain joins TRBV6-6 and TRBJ1-1, with a tentative D call TRBD1 (6 bases). The CDR3 extends over 15 amino acids. Germline V gene sequence: CDR1 MNHNY, CDR2 SVGAGI (reference sequence). V was cut by 5 bases and J by 0 bases, with 13 bases left in between. CDR3 nucleotides: TGTGCCAGCAGTCAAGGACAGTTCTTGAACACTGAAGCTTTCTTT. Amino acids: CASSQGQFLNTEAFF.

V gene TRBV21-1 combines with J gene TRBJ1-4; TRBD1 is the table's D call and was not checked against the DNA. TRBV21-1 is annotated as a pseudogene. CDR3 size: 15 residues. For the CDR3, the DNA is TGTGCCAGCAGTTTCTATACGGGACAGAATGAAAAACTGTTTTTT. It translates to CASSFYTGQNEKLFF.

The rearrangement joins TRBV29-1 to TRBJ2-4; TRBD2 might be the D (5 bases). This CDR3 has 14 amino acids. CDR1 is SQVTM, CDR2 ANQGSEA, per germline. V shed 4 bases and J shed 2 bases, with 12 bases lying between them. As DNA, the CDR3 is TGCAGCGTTGCCGAATCGGGAACCAAAAACATTCAGTACTTC. This translates into CSVAESGTKNIQYF.

The chain has TRBV27 and TRBJ2-4; 14 bases match TRBD2. Germline V gene lookup returns CDR1 MNHEY and CDR2 SMNVEV (reference sequence). The V segment lost 4 bases and the J segment 4 bases; nucleotides outside the gene matches: 6. The CDR3 is 17 residues long. The CDR3, as DNA: TGTGCCAGCAGTTCACGGGGACTAGCGGGAGCTAAAAACATTCAGTACTTC. It yields the protein CASSSRGLAGAKNIQYF.

The chain has TRBV7-6 and TRBJ1-3; D is unresolved. The length of the CDR3 is 17 residues. Germline lookup yields CDR1 SGHVS and CDR2 FNYEAQ. Trimming stripped 4 bases from V and 0 bases from J, with 16 bases between. The CDR3 here is CASSSHGVRTSGNTIYF. For the CDR3, the DNA is TGTGCCAGCAGCTCCCATGGGGTCAGAACCTCTGGAAACACCATATATTTT.